These 10 T cell receptor beta chains were all obtained from the same sample, sequenced in a study of T cells expressing NK-cell markers. TCRdb reprocessed the 5' RACE reads and keeps a single row for each CDR3 protein, giving no DNA. This sample contains 90,000 to 130,000 distinct CDR3 sequences. Sequencing was performed on blood T cells: a sorted CD56 or NKG2C T cell subset, CD4+ or CD8+ T cells, or bulk PBMC T cells (not recorded which). The receptor set was obtained from a woman between 18 and 70 years old in good health.

The V and J genes are TRBV20-1 and TRBJ2-1. CDR1 and CDR2 from the germline V gene are DFQATT and SNEGSKA (reference sequence). There are 15 residues in the CDR3. The chain's CDR3 is CSAELTSDSYNEQFF.

V is TRBV12-3 or TRBV12-4 and J is TRBJ2-7; TCRdb names TRBD1, which stays unverified in the absence of DNA. The CDR3 extends over 15 amino acids. This CDR3 is CASSLPGQGKYEQYF.

V gene TRBV24-1 combines with J gene TRBJ2-1; the D call from TCRdb, TRBD2, cannot be confirmed without DNA. Germline values: CDR1 KGHDR, CDR2 SFDVKD. The CDR3 spans 18 residues. CDR3 sequence: CATSDSITVKRSYNEQFF.

The chain is built from TRBV6-1 and TRBJ2-2; the D call from TCRdb, TRBD1, cannot be confirmed without DNA. Germline V gene data show CDR1 as MNHNS and CDR2 as SASEGT. The CDR3 is 15 amino acids. The CDR3 is CASSTATGDGGELFF.

V gene TRBV13 combines with J gene TRBJ2-7; no DNA is available, so the TRBD2 call from TCRdb remains unchecked. This CDR3 contains 15 residues. From germline, CDR1 is PRHDT and CDR2 FYEKMQ (reference sequence). Here the CDR3 reads CASSLVREGTTEQYF.

The V gene is TRBV7-9, the J gene TRBJ2-2; TCRdb's D call of TRBD1 is untestable without DNA. CDR3 length: 16 amino acids. Per germline, CDR1 SEHNR and CDR2 FQNEAQ (reference sequence). The CDR3: CASSLVAGGHTGELFF.

The chain is built from TRBV7-9 and TRBJ2-1; the TCRdb D gene call, TRBD1, has no DNA to confirm it. In germline, CDR1 is SEHNR, CDR2 FQNEAQ (reference sequence). The CDR3 runs 16 residues. CDR3 sequence: CASSPGTGAAYNEQFF. Supplemented by reference TRBV7-9 and TRBJ2-1, the full variable domain reads DTGVSQNPRHKITKRGQNVTFRCDPISEHNRLYWYRQTLGQGPEFLTYFQNEAQLEKSRLLSDRFSAERPKGSFSTLEIQRTEQGDSAMYLCASSPGTGAAYNEQFFGPGTRLTVL.

The chain has TRBV28 and TRBJ2-3; TCRdb's D gene call, TRBD2, goes unchecked for lack of DNA. CDR1 MDHEN and CDR2 SYDVKM come from the germline V gene. The CDR3 has 14 residues. The chain's CDR3 is CAIRTSGTTDTQYF. The whole variable domain, remainder taken from reference TRBV28 and TRBJ2-3, is DVKVTQSSRYLVKRTGEKVFLECVQDMDHENMFWYRQDPGLGLRLIYFSYDVKMKEKGDIPEGYSVSREKKERFSLILESASTNQTSMYLCAIRTSGTTDTQYFGPGTRLTVL.

The chain is built from TRBV7-9 and TRBJ1-5. There are 16 residues in the CDR3. Germline V CDR1 and CDR2: SEHNR, FQNEAQ (reference sequence). CDR3 in amino acids: CASSLAQGGLDQPQHF.

The V gene is TRBV20-1, the J gene TRBJ2-4; the D call from TCRdb, TRBD2, cannot be confirmed without DNA. The CDR3 has 12 residues. The germline gives CDR1 DFQATT, CDR2 SNEGSKA (reference sequence). The CDR3 protein is CSASDYMDIQYF.